The 16 T cell receptor beta chains below come from one sample, sequenced in a study of blood T cells in healthy people across ages. For the second PCR, which ran for roughly 6 to 12 cycles, a sample-barcoded 5' primer and a J-beta primer mix were used. Using its own MiXCR run on the 5' RACE reads, TCRdb lists one record per CDR3 protein. The profile covers around 790,000 distinct CDR3 sequences, with under 55% appearing a single time and about a fifth taken by the ten largest. Material for sequencing was blood. The source of these receptors is a man aged 55 to 70 in good health.

The chain joins TRBV4-1 to TRBJ1-1; D gene ambiguous. CDR3 size: 17 residues. Germline V lookup: CDR1 MGHRA, CDR2 YSYEKL. Trimming left V 4 bases short and J 1 base short, with 19 bases between. The CDR3 coding sequence is TGCGCCAGCAGCCTAAGGCTCCAGGTAGTGGCGAACACTGAAGCTTTCTTT. As protein: CASSLRLQVVANTEAFF.

This clonotype was seen a handful of times. The genes are TRBV29-1 and TRBJ1-1; TRBD1 is a possible D gene (6 bases). Trimming cost V 4 bases and J 0 bases, with 15 bases left between them. Looked up from germline, CDR1 is SQVTM and CDR2 is ANQGSEA. The CDR3 extends over 15 amino acids. CDR3 loop: CSVGVWGAMNTEAFF. CDR3 in DNA: TGCAGCGTTGGGGTTTGGGGGGCCATGAACACTGAAGCTTTCTTT.

In this sample, this clonotype turned up a few times. The chain links TRBV7-7 to TRBJ2-5; D is undetermined. The CDR3 length is 15 residues. V was cut by 5 bases and J by 5 bases, with 18 bases left in between. The germline V gene has CDR1 SSHAT and CDR2 FNYEAQ (reference sequence). CDR3 sequence reads: CASSPGRYAGETQYF. Written as DNA, the CDR3 is TGTGCCAGCAGCCCCGGACGCTATGCTGGCGAGACCCAGTACTTC.

J is TRBJ1-2 and V is TRBV24-1; D gene uncertain. V was trimmed by 4 bases and J by 10 bases, leaving 12 bases between them. Germline lookup yields CDR1 KGHDR and CDR2 SFDVKD. This CDR3 is built from 12 residues. The CDR3, as DNA: TGTGCCACCAGTGAGACGTCAGGTGTCTACACCTTC. As protein: CATSETSGVYTF.

The chain combines TRBV4-1 with TRBJ1-6; a weak D match, TRBD1 (5 bases). The CDR3 totals 15 residues. CDR1 and CDR2 from the germline V gene are MGHRA and YSYEKL. With 2 bases removed from V and 6 bases from J, the gap between germline ends came to 11 bases. CDR3 coding DNA: TGCGCCAGCAGCCAATCCCGGGACTCTAATTCACCCCTCCACTTT. It specifies CASSQSRDSNSPLHF.

The chain links TRBV6-2 or TRBV6-3 to TRBJ1-2; D unresolved. V was trimmed by 4 bases and J by 0 bases, leaving 15 bases between them. The CDR3 spans 16 residues. Germline CDR1 MNHEY, CDR2 SVGEGT. This CDR3 reads CASSFRGVDANYGYTF. The CDR3 nucleotides are TGTGCCAGCAGTTTTCGCGGAGTTGATGCTAACTATGGCTACACCTTC.

V gene TRBV20-1 combines with J gene TRBJ2-5; possibly TRBD1 or TRBD2 for D (5 bases each). Judging by the DNA end, TRBJ2-7 fits better; the J call may be wrong. The V gene's germline CDR1 is DFQATT and CDR2 SNEGSKA (reference sequence). The CDR3 has 13 amino acids. The DNA for the CDR3 is TGCAGTGCAAGGACCGGGACGGTATACGAGCAGTACTTC. Protein product: CSARTGTVYEQYF.

This chain links TRBV9 with TRBJ2-7, with 7 bases that match TRBD1. CDR3 size: 15 residues. Germline V gives CDR1 SGDLS, CDR2 YYNGEE. V shed 0 bases and J 3 bases; nucleotides not matched to a gene: 6. CDR3 residues: CASSVAVGTDYEQYF. In DNA, the CDR3 is TGTGCCAGCAGCGTAGCAGTCGGGACAGACTACGAGCAGTACTTC.

The chain couples TRBV7-2 to TRBJ2-7; the D gene is possibly TRBD2 (6 bases). The CDR3 totals 15 residues. Trimming cost V 7 bases and J 0 bases, with 16 bases left between them. The germline CDR1 and CDR2 sequences are SGHTA and FQGNSA. The CDR3 spells CASTLSAGGSYEQYF. CDR3 nucleotide sequence: TGTGCCAGCACCCTTAGCGCCGGGGGCTCCTACGAGCAGTACTTC.

This chain joins TRBV12-3 or TRBV12-4 and TRBJ2-1; D ambiguous. CDR3 length: 15 residues. The V gene lost 10 bases and the J gene lost 0 bases, with 16 bases spanning the gap. The CDR3 is CANTPDKSSYNEQFF. As DNA, the CDR3 is TGTGCCAACACCCCTGACAAGAGCTCCTACAATGAGCAGTTCTTC.

The J gene is TRBJ2-7, the V gene TRBV5-1; no reliable D call. The V gene lost 4 bases and the J gene lost 4 bases, with 9 bases spanning the gap. CDR1 is SGHRS, CDR2 YFSETQ, per germline. This CDR3 region has 12 residues. The chain's CDR3 is CASSLPRYEQYF. CDR3 bases: TGCGCCAGCAGCCTCCCAAGGTACGAGCAGTACTTC.

The sample holds a few counts of this clonotype. The CDR3 DNA reads as TGTGCCAGCAGCCAAAGTCGGCGGGGGGGCCAGAAGACCCAGTACTTC. Its protein product is CASSQSRRGGQKTQYF. This chain links TRBV3-1 with TRBJ2-5; 9 positions match TRBD2. This CDR3 has 16 amino acids. Per germline, CDR1 LGHDT and CDR2 YNNKEL (reference sequence). After removal of 2 bases from V and 6 bases from J, the junction contained 10 bases not matched to a gene.

The CDR3 sequence: CAISPQAGAGVTDTQYF. The CDR3 nucleotides are TGTGCCATCAGTCCCCAAGCGGGAGCGGGGGTTACAGATACGCAGTATTTT. The chain joins TRBV10-3 to TRBJ2-3; 8 nucleotides agree with TRBD2. CDR1 and CDR2 from the germline V gene are ENHRY and SYGVKD. J lost 3 bases, V lost 5 bases, and 13 bases had no gene match. This CDR3 has 17 residues.

For this clonotype: A read error may produce the germline difference seen at one junction end. V and J are TRBV4-3 and TRBJ2-2, with no clear D. Germline-derived CDR1 and CDR2 are LGHNA and YSLEER. This CDR3 comprises 14 residues. The CDR3 here is CGSSQGSHTGELFF. The CDR3 region has the DNA TGCGGCAGCAGCCAAGGGTCACACACCGGGGAGCTGTTTTTT.

The count of this clonotype is one. This chain connects TRBV28 to TRBJ2-7; no reliable D call. V lost 4 bases and J lost 2, with 12 bases in between. The germline gives CDR1 MDHEN, CDR2 SYDVKM. The CDR3 length is 14 residues. This CDR3 reads CASSSIRSAYEQYF. CDR3 sequence (DNA): TGTGCCAGCAGTTCTATTAGATCTGCCTACGAGCAGTACTTC.

This clonotype was counted a single time. The V call is TRBV3-1, the J call TRBJ2-1; D remains unclear. The CDR3 has 11 amino acids. Between the trimmed V and J ends, which lost 4 bases and 9 bases, there was a span of 7 bases. Germline CDR1 and CDR2: LGHDT and YNNKEL (reference sequence). For the CDR3, the DNA is TGTGCCAGCAGCCGTAGCTTTGAGCAGTTCTTC. This encodes CASSRSFEQFF.